A selection of T cell receptor beta chains follows, all from one sample in a study of long-term antiretroviral therapy in people with HIV. The protocol was immunoSEQ multiplex PCR, while the TCRdb copy is restricted to in-frame clones and leaves out a portion. The data hold over 15,000 clones, with about nine tenths observed a single time. This specimen was unsorted PBMCs, taken 0.5 years after starting antiretroviral therapy. The source of these receptors is a man in his forties with HIV. Each CDR3 is given with its conserved first and last residue. A D gene is named only where the DNA matches it firmly. Some rows mark clone size as missing; the rest say once, few, many or name a class of expanded clone.

d_call,j_call,clone_size,v_call,cdr3_nt,cdr3_aa
NA,TRBJ2-3,NA,TRBV5-4,TGTGCCAGCAGCCCGGAGGCTAGCACAGATACGCAGTATTTT,CASSPEASTDTQYF
NA,TRBJ2-5,NA,TRBV5-6,TGTGCCAGCAGCTCAAACGCAGGGCAGGGAGAGACCCAGTACTTC,CASSSNAGQGETQYF
NA,TRBJ2-5,NA,TRBV15,TGTGCCACCAGCAGAGATACGTGGGAGACCCAGTACTTC,CATSRDTWETQYF
TRBD2,TRBJ2-7,few,TRBV27,TGTGCCAGCCGGACGGGGGGTCCCATCCACGAGCAGTACTTC,CASRTGGPIHEQYF
NA,TRBJ2-1,NA,TRBV28,TGTGCCAGCAGTCTCGGGGGCGGGACGAGAATCAATGAGCAGTTCTTC,CASSLGGGTRINEQFF
NA,TRBJ1-1,NA,TRBV27,TGTGCCAGCAGTTTGGGACATTCGAACACTGAAGCTTTCTTT,CASSLGHSNTEAFF
NA,TRBJ2-3,NA,TRBV7-2,TGTGCCAGCAGCCCTCTGGGAGATACGCAGTATTTT,CASSPLGDTQYF
NA,TRBJ2-3,NA,TRBV27,TGTGCCAGCAGTTTGTGGGGGAGCACAGATACGCAGTATTTT,CASSLWGSTDTQYF
NA,TRBJ2-7,NA,TRBV18,TGTGCCAGCTCCACGGAGGGGATGGGTTACGAGCAGTACTTC,CASSTEGMGYEQYF
NA,TRBJ1-2,NA,TRBV18,TGTGCCAGCTCACCATCCGCGGGGTATGGCTACACCTTC,CASSPSAGYGYTF
NA,TRBJ2-3,once,TRBV6-1,TGTGCCAGCAGAATGGGGGGTACCGTCACAGATACGCAGTATTTT,CASRMGGTVTDTQYF
NA,TRBJ2-7,once,TRBV11-3,TGTGCCAGCAGCTTAGATGGGTACGAGCAGTACTTC,CASSLDGYEQYF
TRBD1,TRBJ1-2,NA,TRBV14,TGTGCCAGCAGCCATTTAAAACGCCGGGACAGAGCTAACTATGGCTACACCTTC,CASSHLKRRDRANYGYTF
NA,TRBJ2-3,NA,TRBV2,TGTGCCAGCAGTGGCTGGCTAGCTGTCACAGATACGCAGTATTTT,CASSGWLAVTDTQYF
NA,TRBJ2-4,NA,TRBV11-2,TGTGCCAGCAGCTTAGGTACGACCTTAGCCAAAAACATTCAGTACTTC,CASSLGTTLAKNIQYF
NA,TRBJ2-3,NA,TRBV19,TGTGCCAGCCACGGTGGGAGGCACACAGATACGCAGTATTTT,CASHGGRHTDTQYF
NA,TRBJ1-2,NA,TRBV5-6,TGTGCCAGCAGCTTGGTTCAGGTTAACTATGGCTACACCTTC,CASSLVQVNYGYTF
NA,TRBJ2-1,NA,TRBV2,TGTGCCAGCAGTGCAGACAATGAGCAGTTCTTC,CASSADNEQFF
NA,TRBJ1-5,once,TRBV5-6,TGTGCCAGCAGCTTTGGGCCCTTTAGCAATCAGCCCCAGCATTTT,CASSFGPFSNQPQHF
NA,TRBJ1-1,NA,TRBV5-1,TGCGCCAGCAGCGGGACGACAGGTATGAACACTGAAGCTTTCTTT,CASSGTTGMNTEAFF
TRBD1,TRBJ1-2,NA,TRBV29-1,TGCAGCGTCGAATCCGGGACAGGGGTGGAAGGCTACACCTTC,CSVESGTGVEGYTF
TRBD2,TRBJ2-7,NA,TRBV6-5,TGTGCCAGCAGCAGTAGCGGGAGTATGAACGAGCAGTACTTC,CASSSSGSMNEQYF
NA,TRBJ2-4,NA,TRBV20-1,TGCAGTGCTTCCTCAAACATTCAGTACTTC,CSASSNIQYF
TRBD1,TRBJ2-5,NA,TRBV29-1,TGCAGCGTAATACTGGCGGGACAGGGGACGACCCAGTACTTC,CSVILAGQGTTQYF
TRBD2,TRBJ2-3,NA,TRBV11-2,TGTGCCAGCAGCTTCACCTCCACCCCTAGCGGGAGGACCACAGATACGCAGTATTTT,CASSFTSTPSGRTTDTQYF
NA,TRBJ2-7,NA,TRBV7-9,TGTGCCAGCAGCCCCGGGCCAAGAATATACGAGCAGTACTTC,CASSPGPRIYEQYF
NA,TRBJ1-1,NA,TRBV7-6,TGTGCCAGCAGCTCCGAAACCGGGACCGGCAGCAGAGAAGCTTTCTTT,CASSSETGTGSREAFF
NA,TRBJ2-6,NA,TRBV11-3,TGTGCCAGCAGCCCGGGCCCCTCTGGGGCCAACGTCCTGACTTTC,CASSPGPSGANVLTF
NA,TRBJ2-7,NA,TRBV9,TGTGCCAGCAGCGTGGCGGGCCCTTCCTACGAGCAGTACTTC,CASSVAGPSYEQYF
NA,TRBJ1-5,NA,TRBV19,TGTGCCAGTAGTTCTTTCCCGCCCCAGCATTTT,CASSSFPPQHF
NA,TRBJ1-4,NA,TRBV29-1,TGCAGCGTTACCGGACAATCTGAAAAACTGTTTTTT,CSVTGQSEKLFF
TRBD1,TRBJ2-7,NA,TRBV27,TGTGCCAGCAGTTTAAATGGGGGACAGGGGCCCTTCGAGCAGTACTTC,CASSLNGGQGPFEQYF
NA,TRBJ2-3,few,TRBV5-4,TGTGCCAGCAGCGCGAATCGCGATACGCAGTATTTT,CASSANRDTQYF
NA,TRBJ2-7,NA,TRBV4-1,TGCGCCAGCAGCCACCTGACAGGAACCATCGACGAGCAGTACTTC,CASSHLTGTIDEQYF
NA,TRBJ2-3,NA,TRBV29-1,TGCAGCGTTGAAGCGGGGTTGGTGGATACGCAGTATTTT,CSVEAGLVDTQYF
NA,TRBJ1-5,NA,TRBV2,TGTGCCAGCACCCTGGGAGGGGTCCAGCCCCAGCATTTT,CASTLGGVQPQHF
NA,TRBJ1-2,few,TRBV5-4,TGTGCCAGCAGCTCTGGGGGGGATAACTATGGCTACACCTTC,CASSSGGDNYGYTF
NA,TRBJ2-5,NA,TRBV7-2,TGTGCCAGCAGCTTATCGGAGACCCAGTACTTC,CASSLSETQYF
TRBD2,TRBJ2-1,NA,TRBV28,TGTGCCAGCAGGAGTCTAGCGGGGGTCTCCTACAATGAGCAGTTCTTC,CASRSLAGVSYNEQFF
TRBD1,TRBJ2-7,NA,TRBV4-1,TGCGCCAGCAGCCAAGTATCTACCGGGACAGGGGCCTCCTACGAGCAGTACTTC,CASSQVSTGTGASYEQYF
NA,TRBJ1-3,once,TRBV18,TGTGCCAGCTCACCACAACAGGCCTCCACGGACACCATATATTTT,CASSPQQASTDTIYF
TRBD2,TRBJ2-5,NA,TRBV18,TGTGCCAGCTCCGAGCGGGGAGGCCGGAGGGAAGAGACCCAGTACTTC,CASSERGGRREETQYF
TRBD1,TRBJ1-5,NA,TRBV5-1,TGCGCCAGCAGCTCGGGCGGGACAGTTGGCAATCAGCCCCAGCATTTT,CASSSGGTVGNQPQHF
NA,TRBJ1-2,once,TRBV6-5,TGTGCCAGCAGCTTGACAGAGAATTATGGCTACACCTTC,CASSLTENYGYTF
TRBD2,TRBJ2-7,few,TRBV9,TGTGCCAGCAGCCCCGGGACAGCGGGAGGTCTCGAGCAGTACTTC,CASSPGTAGGLEQYF
TRBD2,TRBJ2-3,NA,TRBV6-1,TGTGCCAGCAGTGAAATCCTAGCGGGAGTTTCAGATACGCAGTATTTT,CASSEILAGVSDTQYF
NA,TRBJ1-1,NA,TRBV4-3,TGCGCCAGCAGCGTTGGCACCATGAACACTGAAGCTTTCTTT,CASSVGTMNTEAFF
TRBD1,TRBJ2-2,NA,TRBV5-1,TGCGCCAGCAGCGTCCAGGGGGCGCGAAGCGGGGAGCTGTTTTTT,CASSVQGARSGELFF
TRBD2,TRBJ2-7,NA,TRBV10-3,TGTGCCACGCGACTAGCGGGAGATAGTTACGAGCAGTACTTC,CATRLAGDSYEQYF